This T cell receptor beta chain was captured in a study of PD-1 and CTLA-4 blockade in melanoma. This clone was detected only once. The data were produced by immunoSEQ multiplex PCR, yet TCRdb's version contains in-frame clones alone and is incomplete. This table holds about 30,000 clones, 88% found once. J was trimmed by 6 bases and V by 3 bases; bases with no gene match: 9. This CDR3 contains 17 residues. The germline CDR1 and CDR2 sequences are LGHDT and YNNKEL (reference sequence). This material consisted of CD8+ T cells from peripheral blood, taken from a patient given anti-PD-1 treatment. The sequence came from a human donor with melanoma. The chain employs TRBV3-1 (or the pseudogene TRBV3-2) and TRBJ2-1; 12 bases agree with TRBD2. The CDR3 coding sequence is TGTGCCAGCAGCCATCTACTAGCGGGGGGCCCAATCAATGAGCAGTTCTTC. It yields the protein CASSHLLAGGPINEQFF.